This entry describes one T cell receptor (beta chain). In its sample, this clone was seen once. The target of this receptor is not known. Base qualities are not recorded, but no much larger clone differs from it by a single base. This record comes from a study of blood T cell repertoires in COVID-19 (dated by TCRdb to about 2020). Describing the broader study: The collaborator samples originated in the United States, Italy and Spain and spanned the acute and convalescent phases of COVID-19. The material from the prospective study consisted of cDNA or gDNA derived from T cells, B-cell-depleted T cells, or PBMCs. The dataset comprised deeply sampled blood TCRbeta repertoires from subjects exposed to, actively infected with, or recovered from COVID-19. The repertoires were released in a freely available public database intended as a resource for research on the immune response to SARS-CoV-2. Samples came from the ongoing ImmuneRACE study (first 160 participants) plus 1,254 subjects from 6 global collaborators. The sample metadata nearly always contained a de-identified subject ID, COVID-19 status, age in years and sex. Where HLA class I and class II types were available, the types were taken from metadata supplied by the sample provider, not from assay-based typing.

At one collaborating source in Seattle, patients were enrolled during active infection and were followed longitudinally through the course of disease. Collaborating institutions collected whole blood in K2EDTA tubes following their own protocols. For TCRbeta analysis, collaborator samples were shipped as frozen whole blood, as isolated PBMCs, or as DNA extracted from either sample type. TCRbeta CDR3 regions were amplified from genomic DNA by means of the immunoSEQ Assay, a bias-controlled multiplex PCR. The original pipeline was this. Nucleated cell counts per sample were estimated from amplification of reference gene primers within the assay. To quantify the absolute abundance of each unique TCRbeta CDR3 rearrangement, sequence reads were collapsed and filtered. For each sample, productive Simpson clonality was calculated as the square root of Simpson's diversity index over productive rearrangements. TCRdb retrieved this table from immuneACCESS and kept in-frame rearrangements only. Not all clones are present; in checked studies, unresolved V genes account for under half, and no reason is known for the remainder. V, J and clone size were drawn from that table, and D and trimming were deduced from the DNA. Across this sample there are 350,000 to 450,000 clones, with around 87% seen only once. About 2.5% of the sample rests with the top ten.

The germline V gene yields SGHTA for CDR1 and FQGTGA for CDR2. Clipping removes 3 bases from V and 4 bases from J, with 0 as the unmatched junction base count. The CDR3 measures 13 amino acids from cysteine to phenylalanine. Only the CDR3 DNA stays, 39 bases, in frame from base 1. The full study reports these points: Clinical and demographic metadata were provided uncurated, with the amount varying by source and participant.

What was sequenced was peripheral blood. The rearrangement joined TRBV7-3 to TRBJ1-5; the central 7 bases match TRBD1. The source of this sequence is a woman aged 55 to 70 with COVID-19, enrolled during active disease. This receptor has the CDR3 CASSLDRNQPQHF. The bases are TGTGCCAGCAGCTTGGACAGGAATCAGCCCCAGCATTTT.